This T cell receptor (beta chain) emerged from a study of identical twins. Regarding this clonotype: Its specificity is not known.

TCRdb re-analysed the 5' RACE reads in MiXCR, keeping a single row per CDR3 protein. The sample has roughly 1,500,000 distinct CDR3 sequences; less than 40% are singletons. Findings of the study overall: Model-predicted out-of-frame TCR alpha sharing fell below observed values in monozygotic twins.

Sequenced input: cord blood. The origin of this receptor is a newborn girl in good health.

In DNA, the CDR3 is TGTGCCGCCCCTGGGACTAAGAACACCGGGGAGCTGTTTTTT. Protein: CAAPGTKNTGELFF. The chain combines TRBV2 with TRBJ2-2; 7 bases fit TRBD2. Germline CDR1 and CDR2: SNHLY and FYNNEI. The V gene end was trimmed by 11 bases and the J gene end by 1 base; junction bases not matched to a gene: 7. The CDR3 has 14 residues.